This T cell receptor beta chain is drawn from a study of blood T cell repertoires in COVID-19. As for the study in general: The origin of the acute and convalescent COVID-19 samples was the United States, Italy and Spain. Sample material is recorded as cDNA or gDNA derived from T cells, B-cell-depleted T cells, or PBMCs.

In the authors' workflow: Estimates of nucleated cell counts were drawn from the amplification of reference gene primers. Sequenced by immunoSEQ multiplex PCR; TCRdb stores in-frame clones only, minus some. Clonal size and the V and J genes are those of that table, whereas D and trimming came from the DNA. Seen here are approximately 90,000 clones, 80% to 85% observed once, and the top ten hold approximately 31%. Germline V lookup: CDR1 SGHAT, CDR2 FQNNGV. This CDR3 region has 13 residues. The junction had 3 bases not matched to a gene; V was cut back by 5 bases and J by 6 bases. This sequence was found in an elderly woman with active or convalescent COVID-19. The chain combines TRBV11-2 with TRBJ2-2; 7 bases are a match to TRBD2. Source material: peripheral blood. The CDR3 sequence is CASSPRGAGELFF. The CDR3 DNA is TGTGCCAGCAGCCCCCGGGGGGCCGGGGAGCTGTTTTTT.